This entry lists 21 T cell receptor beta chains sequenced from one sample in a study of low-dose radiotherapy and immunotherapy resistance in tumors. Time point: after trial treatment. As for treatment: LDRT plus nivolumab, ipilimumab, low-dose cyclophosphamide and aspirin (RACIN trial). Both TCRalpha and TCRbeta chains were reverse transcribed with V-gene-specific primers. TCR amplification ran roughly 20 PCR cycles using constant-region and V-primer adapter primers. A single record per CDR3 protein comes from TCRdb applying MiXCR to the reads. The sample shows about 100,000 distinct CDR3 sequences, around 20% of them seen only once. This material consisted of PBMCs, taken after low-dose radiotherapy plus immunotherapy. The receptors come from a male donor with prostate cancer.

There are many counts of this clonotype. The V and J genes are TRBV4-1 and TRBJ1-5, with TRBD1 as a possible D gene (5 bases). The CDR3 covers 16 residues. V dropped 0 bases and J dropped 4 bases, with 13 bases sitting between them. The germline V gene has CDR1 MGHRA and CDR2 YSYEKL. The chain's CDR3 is CASSQDGGSVNQPQHF. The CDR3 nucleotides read TGCGCCAGCAGCCAAGATGGGGGGTCTGTTAATCAGCCCCAGCATTTT.

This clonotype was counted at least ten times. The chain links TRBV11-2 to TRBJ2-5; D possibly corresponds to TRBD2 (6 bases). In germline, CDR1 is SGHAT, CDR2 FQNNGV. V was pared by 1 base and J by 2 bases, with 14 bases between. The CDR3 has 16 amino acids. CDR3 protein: CASSLGVAAGQETQYF. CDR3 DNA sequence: TGTGCCAGCAGCTTAGGGGTAGCGGCGGGGCAAGAGACCCAGTACTTC.

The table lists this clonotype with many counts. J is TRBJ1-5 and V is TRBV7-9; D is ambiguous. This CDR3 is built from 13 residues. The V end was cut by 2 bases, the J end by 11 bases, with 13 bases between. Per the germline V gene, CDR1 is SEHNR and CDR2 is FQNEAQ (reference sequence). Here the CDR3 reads CASSLQAEGTQHF. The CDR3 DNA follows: TGTGCCAGCAGCTTACAGGCCGAAGGGACCCAGCATTTT. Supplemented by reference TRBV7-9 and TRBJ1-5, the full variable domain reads DTGVSQNPRHKITKRGQNVTFRCDPISEHNRLYWYRQTLGQGPEFLTYFQNEAQLEKSRLLSDRFSAERPKGSFSTLEIQRTEQGDSAMYLCASSLQAEGTQHFGDGTRLSIL.

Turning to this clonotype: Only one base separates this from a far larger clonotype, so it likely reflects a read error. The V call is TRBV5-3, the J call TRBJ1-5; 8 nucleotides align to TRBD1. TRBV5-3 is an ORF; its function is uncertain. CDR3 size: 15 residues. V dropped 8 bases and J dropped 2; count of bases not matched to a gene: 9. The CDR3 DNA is TGTGCCAGCGGACCGGACAGGGCAGGCAATCAGCCCCAGCATTTT. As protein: CASGPDRAGNQPQHF.

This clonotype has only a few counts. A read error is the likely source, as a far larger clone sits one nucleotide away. CDR3 residues: CASSWIRDIGELFF. The CDR3 DNA is TGTGCCAGCAGTTGGATCCGAGACATCGGGGAGCTGTTTTTT. The chain couples TRBV6-2 or TRBV6-3 to TRBJ2-2; no clear D gene. Germline CDR1 and CDR2: MNHEY and SVGEGT. V lost 4 bases, J lost 7 bases, and 13 bases lay in between. The CDR3 contains 14 residues.

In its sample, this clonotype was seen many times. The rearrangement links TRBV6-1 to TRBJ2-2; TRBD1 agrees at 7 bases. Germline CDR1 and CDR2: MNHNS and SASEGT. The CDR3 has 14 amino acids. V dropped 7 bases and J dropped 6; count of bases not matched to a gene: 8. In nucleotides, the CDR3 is TGTGCCAGCACACAGGGGTATTTGTCCGGGGAGCTGTTTTTT. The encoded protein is CASTQGYLSGELFF.

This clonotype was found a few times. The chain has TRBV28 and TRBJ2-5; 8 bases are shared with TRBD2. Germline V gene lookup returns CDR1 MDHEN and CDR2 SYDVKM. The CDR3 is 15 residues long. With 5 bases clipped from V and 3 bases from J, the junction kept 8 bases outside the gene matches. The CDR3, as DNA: TGTGCCAGCAGTCCCAGCGGGAGAGTTGAAGAGACCCAGTACTTC. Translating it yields CASSPSGRVEETQYF.

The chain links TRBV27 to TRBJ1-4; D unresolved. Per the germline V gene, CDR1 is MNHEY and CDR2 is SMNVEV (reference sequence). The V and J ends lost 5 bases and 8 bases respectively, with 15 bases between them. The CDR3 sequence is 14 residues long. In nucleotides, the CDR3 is TGTGCCAGCAGTCGGACGGGAACCACGGAAAAACTGTTTTTT. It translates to CASSRTGTTEKLFF.

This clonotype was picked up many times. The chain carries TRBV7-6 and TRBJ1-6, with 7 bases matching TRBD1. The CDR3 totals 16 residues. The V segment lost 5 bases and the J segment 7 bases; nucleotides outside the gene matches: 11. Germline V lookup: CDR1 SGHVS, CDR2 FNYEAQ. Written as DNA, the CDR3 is TGTGCCAGCAGCCCCCAGGGGGAGGGACTCAATTCACCCCTCCACTTT. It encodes CASSPQGEGLNSPLHF. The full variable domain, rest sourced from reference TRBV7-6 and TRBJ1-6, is GAGVSQSPRYKVTKRGQDVALRCDPISGHVSLYWYRQALGQGPEFLTYFNYEAQQDKSGLPNDRFSAERPEGSISTLTIQRTEQRDSAMYRCASSPQGEGLNSPLHFGNGTRLTVT.

The CDR3, as DNA: TGCGCCAGCAGCTTGAGCGCTGAGCAGTTCTTC. Its protein product is CASSLSAEQFF. This chain connects TRBV5-1 to TRBJ2-1; D uncertain. This CDR3 spans 11 amino acids. The V and J ends lost 1 base and 9 bases respectively, with 5 bases between them. Germline CDR1 and CDR2: SGHRS and YFSETQ.

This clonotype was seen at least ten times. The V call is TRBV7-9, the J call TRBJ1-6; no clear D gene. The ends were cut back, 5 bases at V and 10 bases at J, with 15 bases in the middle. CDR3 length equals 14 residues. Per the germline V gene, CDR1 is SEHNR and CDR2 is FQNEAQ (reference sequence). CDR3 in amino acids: CASSPSSMGSPLHF. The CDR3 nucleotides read TGTGCCAGCAGCCCCTCCTCTATGGGGTCACCCCTCCACTTT.

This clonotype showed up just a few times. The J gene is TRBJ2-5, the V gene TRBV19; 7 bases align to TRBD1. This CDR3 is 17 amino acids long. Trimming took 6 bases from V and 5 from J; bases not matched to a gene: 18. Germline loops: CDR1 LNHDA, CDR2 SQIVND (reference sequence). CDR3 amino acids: CASSITPLRGLGETQYF. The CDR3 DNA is TGTGCCAGTAGCATCACCCCCTTGAGGGGGCTGGGGGAGACCCAGTACTTC.

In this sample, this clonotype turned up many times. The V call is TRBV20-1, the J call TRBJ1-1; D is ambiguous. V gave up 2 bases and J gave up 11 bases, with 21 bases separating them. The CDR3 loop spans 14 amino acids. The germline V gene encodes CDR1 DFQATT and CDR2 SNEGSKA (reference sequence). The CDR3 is CSARRPGLSKRAFF. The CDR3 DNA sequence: TGCAGTGCTAGACGACCGGGTCTCTCAAAGCGGGCTTTCTTT.

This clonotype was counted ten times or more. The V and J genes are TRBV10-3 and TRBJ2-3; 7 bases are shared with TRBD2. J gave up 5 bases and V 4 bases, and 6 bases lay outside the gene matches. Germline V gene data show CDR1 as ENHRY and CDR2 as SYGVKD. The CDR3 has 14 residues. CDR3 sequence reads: CAISGETSRDTQYF. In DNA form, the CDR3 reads TGTGCCATCAGTGGGGAGACTAGCCGAGATACGCAGTATTTT.

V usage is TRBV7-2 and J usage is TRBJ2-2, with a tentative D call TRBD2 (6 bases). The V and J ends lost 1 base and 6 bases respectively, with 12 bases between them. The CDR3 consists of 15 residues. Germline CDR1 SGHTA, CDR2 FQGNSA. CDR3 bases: TGTGCCAGCAGCTTAGTTGCGGGGTTCGCCGGGGAGCTGTTTTTT. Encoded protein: CASSLVAGFAGELFF.

Here the CDR3 reads CASRGETNTEAFF. The CDR3 DNA is TGTGCCAGCAGGGGCGAAACGAACACTGAAGCTTTCTTT. J is TRBJ1-1 and V is TRBV2; D call uncertain. Trimming shortened V by 6 bases and J by 1 base, and 9 bases separated the two germline ends. The germline V gene encodes CDR1 SNHLY and CDR2 FYNNEI. The CDR3 is made up of 13 amino acids.

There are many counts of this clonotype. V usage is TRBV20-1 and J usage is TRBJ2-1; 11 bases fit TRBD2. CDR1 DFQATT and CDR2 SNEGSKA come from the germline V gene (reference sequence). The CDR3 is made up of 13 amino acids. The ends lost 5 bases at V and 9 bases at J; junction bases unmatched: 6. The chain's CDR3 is CSAVAGGTPEQFF. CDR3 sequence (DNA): TGCAGTGCTGTAGCGGGGGGGACGCCTGAGCAGTTCTTC.

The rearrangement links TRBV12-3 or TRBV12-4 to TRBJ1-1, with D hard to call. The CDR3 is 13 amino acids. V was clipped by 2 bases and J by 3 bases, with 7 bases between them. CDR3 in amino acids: CASSLRADTEAFF. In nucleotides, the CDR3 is TGTGCCAGCAGTTTAAGGGCAGACACTGAAGCTTTCTTT.

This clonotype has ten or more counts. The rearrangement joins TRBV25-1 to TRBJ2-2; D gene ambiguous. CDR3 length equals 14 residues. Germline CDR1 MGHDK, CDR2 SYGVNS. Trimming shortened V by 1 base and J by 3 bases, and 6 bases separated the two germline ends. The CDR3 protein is CASSESGHTGELFF. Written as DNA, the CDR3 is TGTGCCAGCAGTGAATCTGGCCACACCGGGGAGCTGTTTTTT.

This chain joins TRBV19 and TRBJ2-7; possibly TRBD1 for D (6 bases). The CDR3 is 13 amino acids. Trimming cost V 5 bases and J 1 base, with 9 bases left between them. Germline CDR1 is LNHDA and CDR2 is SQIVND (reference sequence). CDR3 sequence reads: CASSDQGSYEQYF. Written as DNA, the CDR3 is TGTGCCAGTAGTGATCAGGGGTCCTACGAGCAGTACTTC.

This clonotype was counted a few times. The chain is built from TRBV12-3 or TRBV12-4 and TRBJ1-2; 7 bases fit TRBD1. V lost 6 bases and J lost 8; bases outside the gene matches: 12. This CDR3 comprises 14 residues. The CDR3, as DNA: TGTGCCAGCAGCCCAGGGGGGGGGCGCGACGGCTACACCTTC. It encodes CASSPGGGRDGYTF.